What follows is one TCR beta chain and its context. This sample was taken from a study of shared T cell receptors in the human thymus. Sequencing used immunoSEQ multiplex PCR; TCRdb keeps in-frame clones, though not all of them. This sample has 640,000 or so clones, with 80% to 90% found just once. CDR3 length: 17 residues. Looked up from germline, CDR1 is LGHNA and CDR2 is YSLEER. After removal of 1 base from V and 6 bases from J, the junction contained 10 bases not matched to a gene. This sample also appeared in a second study, on human thymus T cells. That paper notes: Donation was from healthy Finnish infants who were having corrective surgery that addressed congenital heart defects. Resections that were taken during corrective heart surgery supplied the thymus tissue. Unrelated people showed highly overlapping thymic repertoires, related research reported.

The chain joins TRBV4-3 to TRBJ2-2, with 8 positions matching TRBD2. Sequencing was done on a sample of thymocytes. This TCR derives from a boy in the first two years of life with a congenital heart defect. The CDR3 protein is CASSQVGRGVLPGELFF. The CDR3 coding sequence is TGCGCCAGCAGCCAAGTGGGGCGGGGGGTACTCCCCGGGGAGCTGTTTTTT.